The sequence of this T cell receptor (beta chain) was determined in a study of T cell responses to AZD1222 COVID-19 vaccine (dated by TCRdb to the early 2020s). About the investigation overall: A total of 230 to 250 trial participants underwent TCR sequencing, of whom 207 received two doses of AZD1222 and around 26 received two doses of the MenACWY control vaccine. Trial participants were enrolled into age subgroups of 18-55, 56-69 and 70-plus years, which contained about 150, 28 and 57 TCR-sequenced participants, respectively.

The CDR3 regions of human TCRbeta chains were analyzed by immunosequencing. As for how the authors treated the data: Repertoire TCRs were matched against a reference library of SARS-CoV-2-specific TCRs generated with the MIRA antigen-specificity platform. Breadth meant the fraction of unique TCRs that were SARS-CoV-2-associated, whereas depth meant the fraction of total T cells that were SARS-CoV-2-associated. Each spike-specific TCR was assigned to its reactive spike region and to a CD4 or CD8 class using the MIRA data. Log10-transformed breadth and depth values were compared by one-way ANOVA with Sidak's multiple comparisons tests. TCRdb took over this immuneACCESS table, retaining in-frame rearrangements with V and J assigned. Such tables are incomplete; in checked studies, under half of the missing clones stem from an unresolved V gene, and the remainder is unexplained. V and J calls and clone size are those listed in that table; D and trimming were worked out from the DNA. The table for this sample lists about 50,000 clones; 80% of them were counted only once. Roughly 5.1% of the sample belongs to the ten largest clones.

The sample's time point, from its label and the paper: about 28 days (+/-7) after the second vaccine dose. AZD1222 recipients with second doses at about 4 weeks or about 12 weeks were pooled, because spike-specific TCR depth and breadth did not differ between schedules. Vaccinee samples came from UK trials COV001 and COV002, including a single-blind randomized controlled phase 2/3 trial of AZD1222 (ChAdOx1 nCoV-19) in healthy adults. Trial participant PBMC samples were collected at day 0 and day 28 after the second dose for TCRbeta chain sequencing. Only one count was recorded for this clone. It lacks a known antigen. No quality values exist for individual bases; no much larger clone is one base distant. The investigation overall reported the following: Participants were mostly white British, with more females than males. The authors suggested clonal diversity may have been underestimated. A significant rise in spike-specific TCR breadth and depth was observed after two AZD1222 doses relative to day 0 and relative to MenACWY recipients. The 56-69-year group was small, and its depth increase did not reach significance, likely because of low power. Reportedly, close to half of the unique spike-specific TCRs recognized epitopes lying outside the regions that are mutated in the B.1.351 and B.1.1.7 variants. The whole spike protein was spanned by vaccine-associated CD4 TCRs, and dominant responses were seen in regions 160-218 and 743-854. Conclusions about previously exposed vaccinees are limited because only six or seven AZD1222 recipients were SARS-CoV-2 seropositive at baseline. Because no samples from the day 14 peak response were available, repertoires could be characterized only after the peak T cell response.

The source material was peripheral blood, sampled 28 days after the second AZD1222 dose. The TCR originated in an adult who received the AZD1222 COVID-19 vaccine.

The DNA is TGTGCCACCAGCCTAACGGGGGGTGGCACAGATACGCAGTATTTT. Its protein reads: CATSLTGGGTDTQYF. The chain is assembled from TRBV24-1 and TRBJ2-3, and TRBD2 aligns with 7 junction nucleotides. Taken from cysteine to phenylalanine, the CDR3 has 15 residues. Only CDR3 DNA remains: 45 bases, in frame from the first base. V trim: 7 bases; J trim: 1 base; unmatched bases: 7. The germline V gene gives CDR1 as KGHDR and CDR2 as SFDVKD.